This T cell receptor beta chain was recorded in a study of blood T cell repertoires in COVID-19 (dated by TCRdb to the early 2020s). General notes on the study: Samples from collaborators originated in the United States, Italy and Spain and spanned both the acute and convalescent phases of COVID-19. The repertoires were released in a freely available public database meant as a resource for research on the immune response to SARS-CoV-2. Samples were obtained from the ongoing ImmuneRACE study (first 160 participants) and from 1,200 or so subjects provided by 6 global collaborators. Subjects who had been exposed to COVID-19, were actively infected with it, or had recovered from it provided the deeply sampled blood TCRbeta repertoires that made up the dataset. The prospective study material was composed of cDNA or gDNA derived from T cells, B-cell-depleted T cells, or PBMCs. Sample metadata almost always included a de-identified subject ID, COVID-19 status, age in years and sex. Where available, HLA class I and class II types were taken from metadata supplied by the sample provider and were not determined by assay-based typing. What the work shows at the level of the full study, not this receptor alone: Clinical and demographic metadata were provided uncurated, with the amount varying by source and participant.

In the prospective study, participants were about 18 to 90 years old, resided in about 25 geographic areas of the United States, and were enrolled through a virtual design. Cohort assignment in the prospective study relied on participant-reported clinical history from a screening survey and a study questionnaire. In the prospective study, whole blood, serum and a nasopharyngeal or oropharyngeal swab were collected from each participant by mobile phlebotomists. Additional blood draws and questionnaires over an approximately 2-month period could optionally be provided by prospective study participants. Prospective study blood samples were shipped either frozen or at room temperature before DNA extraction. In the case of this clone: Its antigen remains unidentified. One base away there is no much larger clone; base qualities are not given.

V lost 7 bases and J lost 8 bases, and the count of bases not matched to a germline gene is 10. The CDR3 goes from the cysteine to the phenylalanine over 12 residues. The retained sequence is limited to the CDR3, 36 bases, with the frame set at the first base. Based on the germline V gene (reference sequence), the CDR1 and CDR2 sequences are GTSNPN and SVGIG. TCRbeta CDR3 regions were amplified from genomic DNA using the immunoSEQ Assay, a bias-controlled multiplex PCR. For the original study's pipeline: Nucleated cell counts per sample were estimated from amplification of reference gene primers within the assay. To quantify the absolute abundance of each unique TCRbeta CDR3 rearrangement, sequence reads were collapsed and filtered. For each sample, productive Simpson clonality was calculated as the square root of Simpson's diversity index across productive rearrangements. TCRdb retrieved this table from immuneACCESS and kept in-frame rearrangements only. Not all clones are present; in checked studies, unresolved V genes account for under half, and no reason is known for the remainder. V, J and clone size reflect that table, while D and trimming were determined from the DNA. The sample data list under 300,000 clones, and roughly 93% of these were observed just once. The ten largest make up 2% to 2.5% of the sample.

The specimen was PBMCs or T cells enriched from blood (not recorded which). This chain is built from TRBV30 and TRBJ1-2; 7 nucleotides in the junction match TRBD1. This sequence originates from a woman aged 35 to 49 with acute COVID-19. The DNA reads TGTGCCTTCCTGACAGGGCTTCGGGGCTACACCTTC. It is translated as CAFLTGLRGYTF.